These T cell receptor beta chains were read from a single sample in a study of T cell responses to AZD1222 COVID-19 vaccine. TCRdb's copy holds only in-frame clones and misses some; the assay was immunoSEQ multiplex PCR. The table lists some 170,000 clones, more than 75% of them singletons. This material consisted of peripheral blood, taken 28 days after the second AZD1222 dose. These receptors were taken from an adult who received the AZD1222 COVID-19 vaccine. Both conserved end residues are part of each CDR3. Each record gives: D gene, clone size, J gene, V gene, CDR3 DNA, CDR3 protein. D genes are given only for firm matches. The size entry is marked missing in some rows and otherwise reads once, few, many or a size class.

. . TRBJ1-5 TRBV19 TGTGCCAGTAGTATAGGACAGGGCAATCAGCCCCAGCATTTT CASSIGQGNQPQHF
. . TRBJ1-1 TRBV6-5 TGTGCCAGCAGTTACTCGACAGCGGACACTGAAGCTTTCTTT CASSYSTADTEAFF
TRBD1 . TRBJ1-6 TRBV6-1 TGTGCCAGCAGTGAGACAGGGGCGAGGACACCCCTCCACTTT CASSETGARTPLHF
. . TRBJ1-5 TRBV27 TGTGCCAGCAGTTTATCAGCATATAGCAATCAGCCCCAGCATTTT CASSLSAYSNQPQHF
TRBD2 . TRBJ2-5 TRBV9 TGTGCCAGCAGCGTCGGGGCGGGGGGGCGGCAACGTTGGGAGACCCAGTACTTC CASSVGAGGRQRWETQYF
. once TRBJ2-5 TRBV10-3 TGTGCCATCGGACCGTTGGACGGAGAGGGGGAGACCCAGTACTTC CAIGPLDGEGETQYF
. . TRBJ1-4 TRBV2 TGTGCCAGCAGCGTAGACAGCACCAGTGGCGAAAAACTGTTTTTT CASSVDSTSGEKLFF
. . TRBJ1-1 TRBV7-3 TGTGCCAGCAGCTTAGGGCCCCCCGGGCAGAGGAACACTGAAGCTTTCTTT CASSLGPPGQRNTEAFF
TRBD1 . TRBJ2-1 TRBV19 TGTGCCAGTAGTATCCAGGGGACCGGGACAGGGTATGTAGGTGAGCAGTTCTTC CASSIQGTGTGYVGEQFF
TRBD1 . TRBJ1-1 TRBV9 TGTGCCAGCAGCGGAACAGGGGCGTGGGACACTGAAGCTTTCTTT CASSGTGAWDTEAFF
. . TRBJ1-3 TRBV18 TGTGCCAGCTCACCACTGGACTTGAACACCATATATTTT CASSPLDLNTIYF
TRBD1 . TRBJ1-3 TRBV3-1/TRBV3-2 TGTGCCAGCAGCGACAGGGCCCTATACTCTGGAAACACCATATATTTT CASSDRALYSGNTIYF
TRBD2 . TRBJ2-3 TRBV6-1 TGTGCCAGCAGTGAATCCGGGTGGGGACTAGCCACGACAGATACGCAGTATTTT CASSESGWGLATTDTQYF